The T cell receptor (beta chain) described here comes from a study of blood T cell repertoires in COVID-19. At the level of the study: Nucleic acid was either cDNA or gDNA, and it came from T cells, B-cell-depleted T cells, or PBMCs.

In terms of age and location, participants ranged from about 18 to 100 years and lived in about two dozen US areas. All recovered Cohort 3 donors got two negative PCRs, got clearance, or saw symptom resolution. Germline V gene data show CDR1 as KGHSH and CDR2 as LQKENI. The CDR3 extends over 16 amino acids. V shed 6 bases and J shed 1 base, with 18 bases lying between them. Some clones are missing from TCRdb's copy, which holds only in-frame ones; the method was immunoSEQ multiplex PCR. The sample lists 250,000 to 300,000 clones; around 86% were seen once. The sample taken for sequencing was PBMCs or T cells enriched from blood (not recorded which). The chain employs TRBV18 and TRBJ1-1; D unclear. The clonotype was recovered from a woman in her thirties or forties who had recovered from COVID-19. CDR3 nucleotides: TGTGCCAGCTCTCCCATAGGACGCCGGGGGAACACTGAAGCTTTCTTT. Its protein product is CASSPIGRRGNTEAFF.